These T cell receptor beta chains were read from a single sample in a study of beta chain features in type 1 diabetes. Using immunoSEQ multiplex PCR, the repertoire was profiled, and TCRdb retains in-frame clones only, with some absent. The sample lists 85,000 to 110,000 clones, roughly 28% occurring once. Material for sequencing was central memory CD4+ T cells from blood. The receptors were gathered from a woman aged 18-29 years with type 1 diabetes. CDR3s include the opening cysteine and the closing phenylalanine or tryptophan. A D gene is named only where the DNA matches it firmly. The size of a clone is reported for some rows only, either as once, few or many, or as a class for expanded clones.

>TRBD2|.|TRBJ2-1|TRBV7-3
CASSPGLASYNEQFF
TGTGCCAGCAGCCCGGGACTAGCGTCCTACAATGAGCAGTTCTTC
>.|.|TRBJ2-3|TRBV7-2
CASSSARTDTQYF
TGTGCCAGCAGCTCTGCGAGGACAGATACGCAGTATTTT
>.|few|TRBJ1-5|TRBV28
CASSLPRGGSAQPQHF
TGTGCCAGCAGTTTGCCCCGGGGAGGCTCGGCTCAGCCCCAGCATTTT
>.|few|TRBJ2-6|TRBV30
CAWSLLGTSSGANVLTF
TGTGCCTGGAGTTTGCTAGGGACTTCATCTGGGGCCAACGTCCTGACTTTC
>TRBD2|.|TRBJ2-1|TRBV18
CASSPLAGPQDEQFF
TGTGCCAGCTCACCACTAGCGGGACCACAGGATGAGCAGTTCTTC
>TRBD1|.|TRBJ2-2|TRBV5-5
CASRGGQGGTGELFF
TGTGCCAGCAGAGGGGGACAGGGTGGCACCGGGGAGCTGTTTTTT
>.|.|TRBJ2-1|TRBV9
CASSVDATSNEQFF
TGTGCCAGCAGCGTAGATGCGACATCGAATGAGCAGTTCTTC
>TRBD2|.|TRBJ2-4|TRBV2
CASSAGGNIQYF
TGTGCCAGCAGTGCCGGGGGGAACATTCAGTACTTC
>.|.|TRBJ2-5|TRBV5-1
CASSLRGAQQETQYF
TGCGCCAGCAGCTTAAGGGGTGCTCAACAAGAGACCCAGTACTTC
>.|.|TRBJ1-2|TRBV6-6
CASRGGTTSGGYTF
TGTGCCAGCAGGGGGGGGACCACTTCAGGAGGCTACACCTTC
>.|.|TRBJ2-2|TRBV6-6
CASTIRGGNTGELFF
TGTGCCAGCACGATCAGAGGGGGGAACACCGGGGAGCTGTTTTTT
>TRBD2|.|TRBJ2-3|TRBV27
CASGRAGGPPDTQYF
TGTGCCAGCGGAAGGGCGGGAGGGCCCCCAGATACGCAGTATTTT
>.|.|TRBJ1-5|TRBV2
CASRMTGQDQPQHF
TGTGCCAGCAGAATGACAGGCCAGGATCAGCCCCAGCATTTT
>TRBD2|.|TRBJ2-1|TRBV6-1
CASRSGLASPLEQFF
TGTGCCAGCAGATCGGGACTAGCGAGCCCCCTTGAGCAGTTCTTC
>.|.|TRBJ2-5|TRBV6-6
CASRLTGKETQYF
TGTGCCAGCAGATTGACGGGGAAAGAGACCCAGTACTTC
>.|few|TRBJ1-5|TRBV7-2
CASSLDVSNQPQHF
TGTGCCAGCAGCTTAGATGTAAGCAATCAGCCCCAGCATTTT
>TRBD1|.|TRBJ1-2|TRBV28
CASSPPPGLAGGHYTF
TGTGCCAGCAGTCCCCCCCCAGGATTGGCAGGGGGTCACTACACCTTC
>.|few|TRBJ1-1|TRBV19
CASTFQANTEAFF
TGTGCCAGTACCTTCCAGGCGAACACTGAAGCTTTCTTT
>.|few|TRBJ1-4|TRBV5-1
CASSLLGSATNEKLFF
TGCGCCAGCAGCTTGTTAGGGAGCGCAACTAATGAAAAACTGTTTTTT
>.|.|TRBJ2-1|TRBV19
CASKSPNSYNEQFF
TGTGCCAGTAAAAGCCCCAACTCCTACAATGAGCAGTTCTTC
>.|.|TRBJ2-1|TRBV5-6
CASSFRGGNEQFF
TGTGCCAGCAGCTTTAGAGGGGGCAATGAGCAGTTCTTC
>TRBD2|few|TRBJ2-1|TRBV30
CAWAGTSLYNEQFF
TGTGCCTGGGCTGGGACTAGCCTATACAATGAGCAGTTCTTC
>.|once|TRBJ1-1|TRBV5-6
CASSLFLSGGNTEAFF
TGTGCCAGCAGCTTGTTTTTATCGGGGGGTAACACTGAAGCTTTCTTT
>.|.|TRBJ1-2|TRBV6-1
CASSERETNRYGYAF
TGTGCCAGCAGTGAAAGGGAGACCAACCGCTATGGCTACGCCTTC
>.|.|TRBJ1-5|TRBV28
CASSFVRREEEQPQHF
TGTGCCAGCAGTTTTGTCCGCAGGGAGGAGGAACAGCCCCAGCATTTT
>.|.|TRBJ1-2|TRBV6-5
CAAGTQENYGYTF
TGTGCGGCCGGGACACAAGAAAACTATGGCTACACCTTC
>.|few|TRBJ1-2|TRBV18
CATRLKRGHLNYGYTF
TGTGCCACTCGACTCAAACGGGGACACCTTAACTATGGCTACACCTTC